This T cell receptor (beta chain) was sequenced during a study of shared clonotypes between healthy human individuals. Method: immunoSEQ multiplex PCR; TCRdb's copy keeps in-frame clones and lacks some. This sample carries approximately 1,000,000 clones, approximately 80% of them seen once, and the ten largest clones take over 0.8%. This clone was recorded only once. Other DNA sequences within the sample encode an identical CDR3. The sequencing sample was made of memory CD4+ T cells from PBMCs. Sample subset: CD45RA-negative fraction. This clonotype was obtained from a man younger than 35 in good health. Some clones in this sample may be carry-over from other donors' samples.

The CDR3 nucleotides are TGTGCCAGCAGCTTAGGCGGCACAGATACGCAGTATTTT. Protein sequence: CASSLGGTDTQYF. The chain has TRBV7-8 and TRBJ2-3; D not resolved. The CDR3 is 13 residues long. Germline CDR1 SGHVS, CDR2 FQNEAQ. Trimming removed 1 base from V and 1 base from J, with 3 bases in between.